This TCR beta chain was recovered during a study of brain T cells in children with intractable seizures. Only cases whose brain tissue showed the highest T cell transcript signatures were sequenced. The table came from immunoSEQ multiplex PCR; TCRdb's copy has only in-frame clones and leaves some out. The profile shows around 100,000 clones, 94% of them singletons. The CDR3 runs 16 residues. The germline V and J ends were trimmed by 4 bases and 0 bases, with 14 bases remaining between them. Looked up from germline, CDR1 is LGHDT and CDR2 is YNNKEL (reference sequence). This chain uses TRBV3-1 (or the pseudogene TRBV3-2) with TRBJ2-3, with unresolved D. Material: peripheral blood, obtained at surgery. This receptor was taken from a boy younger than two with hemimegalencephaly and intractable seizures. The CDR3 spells CASSPLRTSSTDTQYF. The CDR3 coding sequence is TGTGCCAGCAGCCCTCTTCGGACGTCTAGCACAGATACGCAGTATTTT.